This TCR beta chain was sequenced during a study of response to subunit inactivated influenza vaccine. The germline V gene has CDR1 MNHEY and CDR2 SVGAGI. CDR3 length: 15 residues. With V trimmed by 2 bases and J by 1 base, 3 bases remained unmatched. TCRdb ran MiXCR on the RT-PCR reads and lists one entry per CDR3 protein. The sample comprises more than 500,000 distinct CDR3 sequences, around 11% of which are singletons, and 8% to 13% rests with the top ten. This clonotype was counted ten times or more. In addition, the sample was reused for a study of T cells expressing NK-cell markers. In that study: Beta-chain TCR cDNA was generated via 5'RACE template switching with UMIs. Of eight sequenced donors, seven were HCMV-seropositive and one HCMV-seronegative.

This clonotype originated in a man aged 50 to 60 who received an inactivated influenza vaccine. This chain uses TRBV6-5 with TRBJ2-3; TRBD1 agrees at 7 bases. Sample: PBMCs from blood, taken on the day of vaccination. The CDR3, as DNA: TGTGCCAGCAGTTACCGGACAGGACGCACAGATACGCAGTATTTT. It is translated as CASSYRTGRTDTQYF.